The T cell receptor beta chain under discussion was sequenced for a study of cytomegalovirus exposure and HLA in healthy donors. Deletions cut 1 base from V and 1 base from J, with 10 bases between. Germline assignment: CDR1 MGHRA and CDR2 YSYEKL. The CDR3 is 15 residues long. With 60 Vbeta and 13 Jbeta primers, the PCR was carried out. Assay: immunoSEQ multiplex PCR; the TCRdb copy retains only in-frame clones and omits some. The repertoire holds 150,000 or so clones, with 65% to 85% as singletons. Sequenced sample: PBMCs. The rearrangement uses TRBV4-1 and TRBJ1-2; a possible D gene is TRBD1 (6 bases). The sequence derives from a young man in good health and CMV-seronegative. In nucleotides, the CDR3 is TGCGCCAGCAGCCAAGTAGAGGACAGTAACTATGGCTACACCTTC. As protein: CASSQVEDSNYGYTF.